The 32 T cell receptor beta chains listed next were all sequenced from one sample in a study of tissue T cells after allogeneic stem cell transplantation. Some clones are missing from TCRdb's copy, which holds only in-frame ones; the method was immunoSEQ multiplex PCR. The sample records roughly 2,000 clones, approximately 50% being singletons. Time point given: mouse harvest day 7 after allogeneic transplant. Tail vein injection delivered 10^7 T-cell-depleted bone marrow cells and 10^6 splenic CD5+ T cells. Sequencing input: spleen. These receptor sequences come from a female BALB/c mouse given C57BL/6 T cells with graft-versus-host disease after an allogeneic hematopoietic cell transplant.

For this clone: Mouse names are used for the genes. With the read ending 1 residue before the CDR3 end, the germline J gene is used to fill in that end. The chain carries TRBV1 and TRBJ2-2; 11 nucleotides agree with TRBD2. Germline CDR1 NSQYPW, CDR2 LRSPGD (reference sequence). The J segment lost 4 bases and the V segment lost 3 bases, leaving 1 base of the junction unmatched. This CDR3 has 15 amino acids. The CDR3 bases that were read are TGCACCTGCAGTGCGACTGGGGGGGGCACCGGGCAGCTCTAC. Protein sequence: CTCSATGGGTGQLY. The entire CDR3 is CTCSATGGGTGQLYF.

Regarding this clone: Gene names are mouse gene names. The DNA ends 1 residue before the CDR3 does, and the rest of the CDR3 is filled in from the germline J gene. The J gene is TRBJ1-1, the V gene TRBV12-1, with D possibly being TRBD1 (5 bases). CDR1 and CDR2 from the germline V gene are SGHSN and HYEKVE. The CDR3 runs to 14 residues. V dropped 0 bases and J dropped 4 bases, with 11 bases sitting between them. The CDR3 sequence: CASSLEGRGTEVFF. The CDR3 DNA, read in part, is TGTGCCAGCTCTCTCGAGGGGAGGGGCACAGAAGTCTTC.

To note about this clone: The genes are named according to mouse. With the read ending 1 residue before the CDR3 end, the germline J gene is used to fill in that end. The rearrangement links TRBV19 to TRBJ1-1; 8 positions agree with TRBD1. Germline V CDR1 and CDR2: FNHDT, SITEND (reference sequence). The trim removed 1 base at V and 3 bases at J, leaving 2 bases unmatched. The CDR3 has 14 residues. Incomplete CDR3 DNA: TGTGCCAGCAGTATAAACAGGGGGGACACAGAAGTCTTC. Protein product: CASSINRGDTEVF. The whole CDR3 is CASSINRGDTEVFF.

Details on this clone: Gene names denote mouse genes. The read ends 1 residue before the CDR3 terminus; that terminus is restored from the germline J gene. V gene TRBV16 combines with J gene TRBJ1-2; TRBD1 might be the D (6 bases). V gave up 1 base and J gave up 6 bases, with 9 bases separating them. The CDR3 is made up of 13 amino acids. Per germline, CDR1 SGHSA and CDR2 FRNQAP. Incomplete CDR3 DNA: TGTGCAAGCAGCTTAGGGGGGGGGCCCGACTACACC. Protein: CASSLGGGPDYT. The entire CDR3 sequence reads CASSLGGGPDYTF.

This clone occurred a few times. Gene and germline names: mouse. Read coverage stops 1 residue before the CDR3 terminus; the germline J gene supplies the remainder. The rearrangement joins TRBV2 to TRBJ1-6; perhaps TRBD1 as D (5 bases). TRBJ1-6 qualifies as an ORF whose function is uncertain. The CDR3 has 15 residues. V dropped 0 bases and J dropped 5 bases, with 8 bases sitting between them. Germline values: CDR1 LGHNA, CDR2 YSYQKL. CDR3 DNA, as far as it was read: TGTGCCAGCAGCCAAGATTGGACAAATAATTCGCCCCTCTAC. It is translated as CASSQDWTNNSPLY. The full CDR3 reads CASSQDWTNNSPLYF.

Regarding this clone: Each gene name is a mouse one. Read coverage stops 1 residue before the CDR3 terminus; the germline J gene supplies the remainder. The chain carries TRBV13-1 and TRBJ1-1; possible D gene TRBD1, 6 bases. The V gene lost 3 bases and the J gene lost 9 bases, with 6 bases spanning the gap. Germline CDR1 reads NSHNY; CDR2 reads SYGAGN. CDR3 size: 10 residues. Partial CDR3 DNA: TGTGCCAGCAGTGGGGGGCAAGTCTTC. Translation: CASSGGQVF. The full CDR3 is CASSGGQVFF.

Concerning this clone itself: Gene names are the mouse ones. The read comes to an end 1 residue before the CDR3 does, leaving the germline J gene to fill in the end. V gene TRBV26 combines with J gene TRBJ2-7, with a weak D call TRBD1 (6 bases). Germline V lookup: CDR1 KGHPV, CDR2 FQNQEV (reference sequence). With 0 bases removed from V and 7 bases from J, the gap between germline ends came to 13 bases. The CDR3 contains 14 residues. The CDR3 bases that were read are TGTGCCAGCAGTCTGTCGGGCAGGGGAGGGGAACAGTAC. Its protein product is CASSLSGRGGEQY. The whole CDR3 sequence is CASSLSGRGGEQYF.

By share, this clone ranks as large. Each gene name is a mouse one. Sequencing ends 1 residue short of the CDR3 end; the germline J gene provides the rest. V usage is TRBV13-1 and J usage is TRBJ2-7; D unclear. The CDR3 spans 12 residues. Between the trimmed V and J ends, which lost 2 bases and 4 bases, there was a span of 7 bases. Germline CDR1 NSHNY, CDR2 SYGAGN. The CDR3 sequence: CASSEREYEQYF. CDR3 DNA (partial): TGTGCCAGCAGTGAGAGGGAATATGAACAGTAC.

About this clone itself: The germline and genes are mouse ones. CDR3 protein: CASSLPGLGVAETLYF. The CDR3 bases that were read are TGTGCAAGCAGCTTACCGGGACTGGGGGTTGCAGAAACGCTGTAT. This chain connects TRBV16 to TRBJ2-3; 11 bases fit TRBD2. The read finishes 1 residue shy of the CDR3 end, and the germline J gene is used to complete it. Per the germline V gene, CDR1 is SGHSA and CDR2 is FRNQAP. This CDR3 is 16 amino acids long. Losses at the gene ends were 2 bases for V and 2 bases for J; bases not matched to a gene: 3.

On this clone itself: Gene names are the mouse ones. The read ends 1 residue shy of where the CDR3 ends; the end is completed using the germline J gene. The chain joins TRBV13-1 to TRBJ2-7, with 9 positions matching TRBD2. Per the germline V gene, CDR1 is NSHNY and CDR2 is SYGAGN. V lost 2 bases to trimming and J lost 4 bases; unmatched junction nucleotides: 1. This CDR3 has 13 residues. The part of the CDR3 DNA that was read is TGTGCCAGCAGTGACACTGGGGGGTATGAACAGTAC. As protein: CASSDTGGYEQY. The full CDR3 protein is CASSDTGGYEQYF.

This clone turned up a few times. Gene names are mouse gene names. The CDR3 end lies 1 residue beyond the end of the read and is filled in from the germline J gene. The V call is TRBV5, the J call TRBJ1-3; D is unresolved. The CDR3 runs 14 residues. V lost 4 bases and J lost 0, with 7 bases in between. In germline, CDR1 is LGHNA, CDR2 YNLKQL (reference sequence). CDR3 bases read: TGTGCCAGCAGCCCCCAGAATTCTGGAAATACGCTCTAT. Translating gives CASSPQNSGNTLY. The CDR3 reads in full as CASSPQNSGNTLYF.

To note about this clone: The gene names given are mouse names. The read terminates 1 residue ahead of where the CDR3 ends, so the germline J gene completes it. The chain combines TRBV13-1 with TRBJ2-7, with D maybe TRBD1 (6 bases). The length of the CDR3 is 12 residues. Germline lookup yields CDR1 NSHNY and CDR2 SYGAGN. V lost 3 bases and J lost 6, with 10 bases in between. The DNA read from the CDR3 is TGTGCCAGCAGTGTCAACAGGGTTGAACAGTAC. As protein: CASSVNRVEQY. The whole CDR3 sequence is CASSVNRVEQYF.

Turning to this clone: The genes are named according to mouse. Read data end 1 residue before the CDR3 end; the end is taken from the germline J gene. The V and J genes are TRBV5 and TRBJ2-5; 13 nucleotides match TRBD2. The CDR3 consists of 16 residues. In germline, CDR1 is LGHNA, CDR2 YNLKQL (reference sequence). After removal of 4 bases from V and 3 bases from J, the junction contained 4 bases not matched to a gene. The part of the CDR3 DNA that was read is TGTGCCAGCAGCCCTCGGACTGGGGGGGCGCAAGACACCCAGTAC. Protein sequence: CASSPRTGGAQDTQY. The whole CDR3 protein reads CASSPRTGGAQDTQYF.

This clone occurred a few times. Gene names follow the mouse nomenclature. The read is 1 residue too short to cover the CDR3 end, so that end is filled in from the germline J gene. The chain uses TRBV3 and TRBJ1-2; TRBD1 is a possible D gene (6 bases). Germline V gene data show CDR1 as SNHLY and CDR2 as FYNGKV (reference sequence). The CDR3 runs to 13 residues. Trimming shortened V by 3 bases and J by 4 bases, and 9 bases separated the two germline ends. This CDR3 reads CASSFQGGSDYTF. CDR3 bases read: TGTGCCAGCAGCTTTCAAGGGGGCTCCGACTACACC.

In its sample, this clone was seen a few times. Gene names are mouse gene names. The CDR3 extends 1 residue past the end of the read, so its final part is completed from the germline J gene. This chain uses TRBV3 with TRBJ2-7, with 10 bases lining up with TRBD2. Per germline, CDR1 SNHLY and CDR2 FYNGKV (reference sequence). This CDR3 has 14 residues. J was trimmed by 4 bases and V by 3 bases; bases with no gene match: 3. CDR3 DNA, as far as it was read: TGTGCCAGCAGCTTGGGACTGGGGATTTATGAACAGTAC. This encodes CASSLGLGIYEQY. The full CDR3 reads CASSLGLGIYEQYF.

With regard to this clone: Each gene name is a mouse one. Read data end 1 residue before the CDR3 end; the end is taken from the germline J gene. The chain recombines TRBV13-2 with TRBJ2-2, with D perhaps matching TRBD1 or TRBD2 (5 bases each). The CDR3 runs 13 residues. Trimming left V 2 bases short and J 3 bases short, with 5 bases between. The germline V gene encodes CDR1 NNHNN and CDR2 SYGAGS (reference sequence). CDR3 bases read: TGTGCCAGCGGTGAGGGGGACACCGGGCAGCTCTAC. Its translation: CASGEGDTGQLY. Given in full, the CDR3 is CASGEGDTGQLYF.

By proportion, this clone is large. Gene names denote mouse genes. The missing CDR3 end, 1 residue past where the read stops, is filled in from the germline J gene. The chain recombines TRBV13-1 with TRBJ2-7; D could derive from TRBD1 or TRBD2 (5 bases each). Deletions cut 1 base from V and 7 bases from J, with 9 bases between. The length of the CDR3 is 12 residues. In germline, CDR1 is NSHNY, CDR2 SYGAGN. The sequenced part of the CDR3 DNA is TGTGCCAGCAGTGATCAGGGACGGGAACAGTAC. Its translation: CASSDQGREQY. Given in full, the CDR3 is CASSDQGREQYF.

Worth noting for this clone: Gene names follow the mouse nomenclature. The CDR3 is cut off 1 residue early in the read; its end comes from the germline J gene. V and J are TRBV2 and TRBJ2-3; D gene ambiguous. Germline V gene sequence: CDR1 LGHNA, CDR2 YSYQKL. The CDR3 contains 15 residues. V was cut by 1 base and J by 0 bases, with 8 bases left in between. CDR3 sequence: CASSQGGSSAETLYF. The DNA read from the CDR3 is TGTGCCAGCAGCCAAGGAGGCTCTAGTGCAGAAACGCTGTAT.

Concerning this clone itself: Each gene name is a mouse one. Sequencing ends 1 residue short of the CDR3 end; the germline J gene provides the rest. This chain links TRBV2 with TRBJ1-1, with D perhaps TRBD1 (5 bases). The germline V gene encodes CDR1 LGHNA and CDR2 YSYQKL. V lost 3 bases, J lost 2 bases, and 10 bases lay in between. CDR3 length: 14 residues. CDR3 DNA, as far as it was read: TGTGCCAGCAGCCACCCCAGGGACAACACAGAAGTCTTC. Residues: CASSHPRDNTEVF. In full, the CDR3 is CASSHPRDNTEVFF.

On this clone: Genes here carry mouse names. With the read ending 1 residue before the CDR3 end, the germline J gene is used to fill in that end. The chain employs TRBV3 and TRBJ1-4; D gene uncertain. The CDR3 contains 15 residues. Between the trimmed V and J ends, which lost 1 base and 4 bases, there was a span of 10 bases. Germline V gives CDR1 SNHLY, CDR2 FYNGKV (reference sequence). The covered CDR3 bases are TGTGCCAGCAGCTTAGTCCAGGAATTCAACGAAAGATTATTT. Translated: CASSLVQEFNERLF. The entire CDR3 protein is CASSLVQEFNERLFF.

A note on this clone: These gene names are mouse names. The CDR3 extends 1 residue past the end of the read, so its final part is completed from the germline J gene. The chain uses TRBV5 and TRBJ1-1; 9 bases agree with TRBD1. The CDR3 loop spans 14 amino acids. Germline V gene data show CDR1 as LGHNA and CDR2 as YNLKQL (reference sequence). V lost 4 bases, J lost 1 base, and 1 base stayed unmatched. The CDR3 is CASSRGQGNTEVFF. The CDR3 DNA, read in part, is TGTGCCAGCAGCCGGGGACAGGGGAACACAGAAGTCTTC.

Notes on this clone: Germline and genes here are mouse. The sequenced fragment ends 1 residue before the CDR3 boundary, so the rest is inferred from the germline J gene. The chain links TRBV3 to TRBJ2-3, with 10 bases aligning to TRBD2. The CDR3 runs 14 residues. Germline lookup yields CDR1 SNHLY and CDR2 FYNGKV (reference sequence). J was trimmed by 9 bases and V by 2 bases; bases with no gene match: 5. Here the CDR3 reads CASSLLGGRETLYF. The sequenced part of the CDR3 DNA is TGTGCCAGCAGCTTACTGGGGGGGCGCGAGACGCTGTAT. The full variable domain, completed using reference TRBV3 and TRBJ2-3, is GPKVLQIPSHQIIDMGQMVTLNCDPVSNHLYFYWYKQILGQQMEFLVNFYNGKVMEKSKLFKDQFSVERPDGSYFTLKIQPTALEDSAVYFCASSLLGGRETLYFGSGTRLTVL.

As to this clone: These gene names are mouse names. The CDR3 protein is CASSRQGEDTQYF. CDR3 DNA, as far as it was read: TGTGCCAGCAGTCGACAGGGAGAAGACACCCAGTAC. This chain joins TRBV26 and TRBJ2-5; 7 bases map to TRBD1. The DNA ends 1 residue before the CDR3 does, and the rest of the CDR3 is filled in from the germline J gene. V dropped 4 bases and J dropped 4; count of bases not matched to a gene: 2. Germline CDR1 is KGHPV and CDR2 is FQNQEV (reference sequence). The CDR3 sequence is 13 residues long.

This clone showed up just once. The listed genes are named as in mouse. The sequenced fragment ends 1 residue before the CDR3 boundary, so the rest is inferred from the germline J gene. The V and J genes are TRBV12-2 and TRBJ2-1; D gene unclear. CDR1 is SGHLS, CDR2 HYDKME, per germline. This CDR3 comprises 14 residues. Trimming removed 2 bases at V and 0 bases at J, with 7 bases between. Here the CDR3 reads CASSPQYNYAEQFF. CDR3 bases read: TGTGCCAGCTCTCCACAGTATAACTATGCTGAGCAGTTC.

Concerning this clone itself: The gene names here belong to mouse. The CDR3 end lies 1 residue beyond the end of the read and is filled in from the germline J gene. The V gene is TRBV1, the J gene TRBJ2-4; 9 bases map to TRBD1. The CDR3 totals 14 residues. Germline V gene data show CDR1 as NSQYPW and CDR2 as LRSPGD (reference sequence). The ends lost 4 bases at V and 1 base at J; junction bases unmatched: 0. The CDR3 spells CTCSGTGGQNTLYF. The part of the CDR3 DNA that was read is TGCACCTGCAGTGGGACAGGGGGTCAAAACACCTTGTAC.

Details on this clone: Gene names are mouse gene names. The CDR3 end is not reached by the read, which stops 1 residue before it; the germline J gene fills it in. This chain uses TRBV31 with TRBJ2-1; TRBD2 matches 10 bases. CDR3 length equals 13 residues. In germline, CDR1 is GKSSPN, CDR2 SITVG. J was trimmed by 5 bases and V by 7 bases; bases with no gene match: 5. The CDR3 is CAYTDWGDAEQFF. The covered CDR3 bases are TGTGCCTACACTGACTGGGGGGATGCTGAGCAGTTC. The whole variable domain, filled in from reference TRBV31 and TRBJ2-1, reads AQTIHQWPVAEIKAVGSPLSLGCTIKGKSSPNLYWYWQATGGTLQQLFYSITVGQVESVVQLNLSASRPKDDQFILSTEKLLLSHSGFYLCAYTDWGDAEQFFGPGTRLTVL.

This clone has just a few counts. Germline and genes here are mouse. The read finishes 1 residue shy of the CDR3 end, and the germline J gene is used to complete it. The rearrangement links TRBV15 to TRBJ2-7; 10 bases agree with TRBD1. Trimming took 6 bases from V and 0 from J; bases not matched to a gene: 2. Germline V CDR1 and CDR2: SGHND, FRSKSL. There are 14 residues in the CDR3. This CDR3 reads CASRDRGSSYEQYF. CDR3 bases read: TGTGCCAGCAGGGACAGGGGGTCCTCCTATGAACAGTAC. Supplemented by reference TRBV15 and TRBJ2-7, the full variable domain reads DAGVTQTPRHEVAEKGQTIILKCEPVSGHNDLFWYRQTKIQGLELLSYFRSKSLMEDGGAFKDRFKAEMLNSSFSTLKIQPTEPKDSAVYLCASRDRGSSYEQYFGPGTRLTVL.

Remarks on this clone: All gene names here are mouse names. The CDR3 extends 1 residue past the end of the read, so its final part is completed from the germline J gene. The chain links TRBV14 to TRBJ1-4, with a weak D call TRBD1 (6 bases). V was trimmed by 2 bases and J by 0 bases, leaving 11 bases between them. The CDR3 totals 16 residues. Germline V CDR1 and CDR2: SGHDT, FRDEAV. This CDR3 is CASSLLGHISNERLFF. The sequenced CDR3 bases are TGTGCCAGCAGTTTACTGGGACATATTTCCAACGAAAGATTATTT.

This clone was seen more than once but under ten times. Gene names and germline refer to mouse. Read sequence stops 1 residue before the CDR3 end, and the germline J gene provides the missing end. This chain connects TRBV13-2 to TRBJ1-3; 7 bases are shared with TRBD1. In germline, CDR1 is NNHNN, CDR2 SYGAGS (reference sequence). CDR3 length: 15 amino acids. The V and J ends lost 3 bases and 0 bases, in that order; junction bases with no gene match: 3. CDR3 DNA, as far as it was read: TGTGCCAGCGGTGCCGGGGACAGTTCTGGAAATACGCTCTAT. Its protein product is CASGAGDSSGNTLY. The whole CDR3 region reads CASGAGDSSGNTLYF.

Notes on this clone: The genes are named according to mouse. Read data end 1 residue before the CDR3 end; the end is taken from the germline J gene. This chain joins TRBV20 and TRBJ1-1; the D is unclear. Germline loops: CDR1 GFQATS, CDR2 STVNSAI. This CDR3 region has 13 residues. V dropped 6 bases and J dropped 0 bases, with 11 bases sitting between them. The CDR3 DNA, read in part, is TGTGGTGCAGAACGGGGAGCAAACACAGAAGTCTTC. Encoded protein: CGAERGANTEVF. In full, the CDR3 reads CGAERGANTEVFF. Full variable domain (rest looked up from reference TRBV20 and TRBJ1-1): GALVYQYPRRTICKSGTSMRMECQAVGFQATSVAWYRQSPQKTFELIALSTVNSAIKYEQNFTQEKFPISHPNLSFSSMTVLNAYLEDRGLYLCGAERGANTEVFFGKGTRLTVV.

Concerning this clone: All gene names here are mouse names. The read ends 1 residue early relative to the CDR3; the germline J gene fills the gap. The chain links TRBV1 to TRBJ1-1; TRBD1 aligns across 11 bases. V gave up 3 bases and J gave up 1 base; unmatched junction bases: 1. The CDR3 spans 15 residues. Germline V gives CDR1 NSQYPW, CDR2 LRSPGD (reference sequence). The part of the CDR3 DNA that was read is TGCACCTGCAGTGCGGGACAGGGGGGGAACACAGAAGTCTTC. It is translated as CTCSAGQGGNTEVF. In full, the CDR3 reads CTCSAGQGGNTEVFF.

In the case of this clone: Gene names are the mouse ones. The read falls 1 residue short of the CDR3 end, and the missing part is taken from the germline J gene. The chain employs TRBV13-3 and TRBJ2-2, with D perhaps TRBD2 (6 bases). V was shortened by 2 bases and J by 3 bases, with 8 bases between the two germline ends. Germline V CDR1 and CDR2: NNHDY, SYVADS. The CDR3 contains 14 residues. CDR3 DNA (partial): TGTGCCAGCAGTGAAGGGACTCACACCGGGCAGCTCTAC. Translation gives CASSEGTHTGQLY. In full, the CDR3 reads CASSEGTHTGQLYF.